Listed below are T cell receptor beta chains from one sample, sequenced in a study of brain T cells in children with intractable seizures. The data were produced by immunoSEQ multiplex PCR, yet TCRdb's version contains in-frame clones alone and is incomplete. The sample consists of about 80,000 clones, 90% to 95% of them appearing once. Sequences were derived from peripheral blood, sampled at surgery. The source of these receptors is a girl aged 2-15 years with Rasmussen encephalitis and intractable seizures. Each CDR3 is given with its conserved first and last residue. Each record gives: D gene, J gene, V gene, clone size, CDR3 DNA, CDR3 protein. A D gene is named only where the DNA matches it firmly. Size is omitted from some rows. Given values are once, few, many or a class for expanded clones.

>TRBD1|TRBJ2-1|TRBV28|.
TGTGCCAGCAGTTTATCAAGGACAGGGGTCCTCAATGAGCAGTTCTTC
CASSLSRTGVLNEQFF
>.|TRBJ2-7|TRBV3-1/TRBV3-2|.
TGTGCCAGCAGCCTTAATTGGGAGTCTGGCAGTGGGCAGTACTTC
CASSLNWESGSGQYF
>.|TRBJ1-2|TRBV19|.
TGTGCCACCGCCGGGACCTCATCCTCGAATACCTATGGCTACACCTTC
CATAGTSSSNTYGYTF
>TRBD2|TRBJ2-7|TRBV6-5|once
TGTGCCAGCAGTTTCCTAGCGGAAACCTACGAGCAGTACTTC
CASSFLAETYEQYF
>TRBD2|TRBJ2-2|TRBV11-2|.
TGTGCCAGCAGCCGTCAGCGGGAGGGCGGGGAGCTGTTTTTT
CASSRQREGGELFF
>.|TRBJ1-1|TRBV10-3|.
TGTGCCATCAGTGAGGGGCGGCGGAACACTGAAGCTTTCTTT
CAISEGRRNTEAFF
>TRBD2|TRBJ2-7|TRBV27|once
TGTGCCAGCACCGCCTCGGGGCTAGCGGGAGGCGAGCAGTACTTC
CASTASGLAGGEQYF
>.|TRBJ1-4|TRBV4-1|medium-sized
TGCGCCAGCAGCCTATTCTTGCCGGCAGCAACTAATGAAAAACTGTTTTTT
CASSLFLPAATNEKLFF
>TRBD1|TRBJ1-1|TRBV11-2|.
TGTGCCAGCAGCTTAGGGACAGGACGAGGTGAAGCTTTCTTT
CASSLGTGRGEAFF
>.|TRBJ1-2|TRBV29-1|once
TGCAGCGTCGAACGGGGACAAACCTATGGCTACACCTTC
CSVERGQTYGYTF
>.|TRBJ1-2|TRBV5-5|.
TGTGCCAGCAGCCCAGAATTGGGCTATGGCTACACCTTC
CASSPELGYGYTF
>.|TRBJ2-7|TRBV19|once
TGTGCCAGTAGAAGTACGTACCGCAATAATGACGAGCAGTACTTC
CASRSTYRNNDEQYF
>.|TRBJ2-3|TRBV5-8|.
TGTGCCAGCAGCGCCAGACTAGTGTACCCAGATACGCAGTATTTT
CASSARLVYPDTQYF
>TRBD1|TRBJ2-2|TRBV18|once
TGTGCCAGCTCACTATCCGGGACAGGGGGAACCGGGGAGCTGTTTTTT
CASSLSGTGGTGELFF
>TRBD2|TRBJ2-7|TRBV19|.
TGTGCCAGTAGGCGAACTAGCGGGAGCTCCTACGAGCAGTACTTC
CASRRTSGSSYEQYF
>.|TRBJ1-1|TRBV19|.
TGTGCCAGTAGTAGGCAACAGCTGAACACTGAAGCTTTCTTT
CASSRQQLNTEAFF
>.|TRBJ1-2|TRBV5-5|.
TGTGCCAGCAACTTGGACCCAGCTAACTATGGCTACACCTTC
CASNLDPANYGYTF
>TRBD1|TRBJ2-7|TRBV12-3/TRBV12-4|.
TGTGCCAGCAGCCGGACAGGGGGCGAGCAGTACTTC
CASSRTGGEQYF
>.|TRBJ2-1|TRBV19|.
TGTGCCAGTAGGTACCTAGACAATGAGCAGTTCTTC
CASRYLDNEQFF
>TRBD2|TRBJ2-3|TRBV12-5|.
TGTGCTAGTGGTTTGGTTCCTAGCGGGGGGCGGAGAGATACGCAGTATTTT
CASGLVPSGGRRDTQYF
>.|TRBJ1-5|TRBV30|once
TGTGCCTGGAGTGTACAACAGGGCTATCAGCCCCAGCATTTT
CAWSVQQGYQPQHF
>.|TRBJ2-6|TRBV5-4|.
TGTGCCAGCTCCTCGGAGTCTGGGGCCAACGTCCTGACTTTC
CASSSESGANVLTF
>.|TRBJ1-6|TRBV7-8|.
TGTGCCAGCAGCTTAGGTCTGGGTAGTTCACCCCTCCACTTT
CASSLGLGSSPLHF
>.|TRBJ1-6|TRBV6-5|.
TGTGCCAGCAGTTATTCGAATCAGAATTCACCCCTCCACTTT
CASSYSNQNSPLHF
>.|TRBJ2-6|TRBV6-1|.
TGTGCCAGCAGTGAAACCCCCTTCTCTGGGGCCAACGTCCTGACTTTC
CASSETPFSGANVLTF
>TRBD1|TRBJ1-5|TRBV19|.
TGTGCCAGTAGTACCCGTATGACAGGGGGCAATCAGCCCCAGCATTTT
CASSTRMTGGNQPQHF
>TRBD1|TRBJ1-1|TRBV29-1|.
TGCAGCGCCTGGGGTCTTTCGGGACAGGGTGAAAGGGCTACTGAAGCTTTCTTT
CSAWGLSGQGERATEAFF
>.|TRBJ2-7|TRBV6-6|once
TGTGCCAGCAGCTGGGGGGGGCTAGACGAGCAGTACTTC
CASSWGGLDEQYF
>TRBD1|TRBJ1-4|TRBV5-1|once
TGCGCCAGCACCTCGGGACAGGGAAATGAAAAACTGTTTTTT
CASTSGQGNEKLFF
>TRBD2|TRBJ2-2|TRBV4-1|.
TGCGCCAGCAGCCTCGGGCTAGCGGGACTCGGGGAGCTGTTTTTT
CASSLGLAGLGELFF
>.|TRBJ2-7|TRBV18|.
TGTGCCAGCTCGTTCCGCAACGACGCCGGCTCCTACGAGCAGTACTTC
CASSFRNDAGSYEQYF
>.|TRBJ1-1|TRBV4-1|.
TGCGCCAGCAGCCAAGTGCCCCGGGTCCTCGGGGACACTGAAGCTTTCTTT
CASSQVPRVLGDTEAFF
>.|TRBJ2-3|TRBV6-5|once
TGTGCCAGCAGTTCGCTAGGGGCAGATACGCAGTATTTT
CASSSLGADTQYF
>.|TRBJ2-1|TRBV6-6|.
TGTGCCAGCAGTTACTCCTACAATGAGCAGTTCTTC
CASSYSYNEQFF
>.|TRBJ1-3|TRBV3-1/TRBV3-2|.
TGTGCCAGCAGCTTTTTAGGCTCTGGAAACACCATATATTTT
CASSFLGSGNTIYF
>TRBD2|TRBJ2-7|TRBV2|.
TGTGCCAGCAGTGAGAGAGTAGCGGGAGCATCTTCCTACGAGCAGTACTTC
CASSERVAGASSYEQYF
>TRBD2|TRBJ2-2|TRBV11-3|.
TGTGCCAGCAGTAGCAGGGCTAGCGGCACCGGGGAGCTGTTTTTT
CASSSRASGTGELFF
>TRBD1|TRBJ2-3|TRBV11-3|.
TGTGCCAGCAGCACGGGACAGGGGTCCACAGATACGCAGTATTTT
CASSTGQGSTDTQYF
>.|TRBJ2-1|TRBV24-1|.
TGTGCCACCAGTGACCGGGGCGATGAGCAGTTCTTC
CATSDRGDEQFF
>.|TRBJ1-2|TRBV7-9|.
TGTGCCAGCAGCGTAGGGGAGCCAACTCTTGTACTTTATGGCTACACCTTC
CASSVGEPTLVLYGYTF
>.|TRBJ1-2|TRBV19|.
TGTGCCAGTAGTGCCCGGGACACTAACTATGGCTACACCTTC
CASSARDTNYGYTF
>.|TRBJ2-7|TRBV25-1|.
TGTGCCAGCAGTGATTCGTCCTACGAGCAGTACTTC
CASSDSSYEQYF